The 14 T cell receptor beta chains below were found in one sample sequenced in a study of T-cell reconstitution after alpha-beta-depleted transplantation in children. It was with unique molecular identifiers that the TCRbeta library was prepared. TCRdb fed the PCR reads into MiXCR, producing one record per CDR3 protein. The sample carries hundreds of thousands of distinct CDR3 sequences, more than 20% recorded once. The sequences come from PBMCs, mostly from graft donor cells, collected 360 days after TCRalphabeta/CD19-depleted stem cell transplant. These receptors were obtained from a boy in the first two years of life who had a stem cell transplant for acute myeloid leukemia, so the T cells may come from the graft donor.

This chain connects TRBV6-1 to TRBJ2-7; 8 positions agree with TRBD1. J lost 3 bases, V lost 5 bases, and 9 bases had no gene match. The CDR3 is 15 residues long. Germline CDR1 reads MNHNS; CDR2 reads SASEGT. The CDR3 sequence: CASSPGQGGIYEQYF. The CDR3 nucleotides are TGTGCCAGCAGTCCCGGACAGGGAGGTATCTACGAGCAGTACTTC.

This rearrangement joins TRBV20-1 to TRBJ1-1; no clear D. From germline, CDR1 is DFQATT and CDR2 SNEGSKA (reference sequence). The CDR3 spans 15 residues. V lost 1 base and J lost 1, with 13 bases in between. The CDR3: CSARVPGGQNTEAFF. The CDR3 region has the DNA TGCAGTGCTAGAGTCCCCGGAGGCCAGAACACTGAAGCTTTCTTT.

The chain combines TRBV24-1 with TRBJ2-7; D unclear. The germline CDR1 and CDR2 sequences are KGHDR and SFDVKD. Trimming left V 2 bases short and J 3 bases short, with 13 bases between. The CDR3 covers 15 residues. The CDR3 coding sequence is TGTGCCACCAGTGATTCAAGCGACCGCCGCTACGAGCAGTACTTC. Translation gives CATSDSSDRRYEQYF.

This clonotype was recorded a few times. This chain uses TRBV11-1 with TRBJ2-5; D unresolved. Germline CDR1 SGHAT, CDR2 FQDESV (reference sequence). Trimming took off 1 base at V and 1 base at J, with 22 bases between the two ends. This CDR3 spans 19 amino acids. The CDR3 DNA sequence: TGTGCCAGCAGCTTAGACTTAAAGTACAGTTCCCGGACCCAAGAGACCCAGTACTTC. It is translated as CASSLDLKYSSRTQETQYF.

This clonotype showed up many times. The chain has TRBV6-2 or TRBV6-3 and TRBJ2-7, with D tentatively TRBD1 or TRBD2 (5 bases each). CDR1 and CDR2 (germline): MNHEY, SVGEGT. CDR3 length: 14 amino acids. V lost 2 bases to trimming and J lost 2 bases, with 10 bases between them. The CDR3 bases are TGTGCCAGCAGTTACAGCCAGGGACCCTACGAGCAGTACGTC. Amino acids: CASSYSQGPYEQYV.

The sample holds many counts of this clonotype. This chain uses TRBV27 with TRBJ2-7, with D perhaps matching TRBD2 (5 bases). Germline CDR1 reads MNHEY; CDR2 reads SMNVEV (reference sequence). This CDR3 is built from 14 residues. Trimming took off 3 bases at V and 1 base at J, with 10 bases between the two ends. The CDR3 DNA follows: TGTGCCAGCAGTTTTCGAACGGGGTCCTACGAGCAGTACTTC. It specifies CASSFRTGSYEQYF.

This clonotype has only a few counts. The rearrangement links TRBV29-1 to TRBJ2-1, with D tentatively TRBD1 or TRBD2 (5 bases each). CDR3 length: 16 residues. Germline lookup yields CDR1 SQVTM and CDR2 ANQGSEA. V was cut by 3 bases and J by 0 bases, with 15 bases left in between. The chain's CDR3 is CSVELGTPFSYNEQFF. The CDR3 nucleotides are TGCAGCGTTGAGTTAGGGACCCCCTTCTCCTACAATGAGCAGTTCTTC.

The CDR3 bases are TGTGCCAGCTCCACCTACTGGACAGGGATAATGAACGAGCAGTACTTC. Translation gives CASSTYWTGIMNEQYF. The rearrangement links TRBV14 to TRBJ2-7; 8 bases are shared with TRBD1. This CDR3 comprises 16 residues. In germline, CDR1 is SGHDN, CDR2 FVKESK. V was clipped by 8 bases and J by 5 bases; unmatched bases: 17.

The chain links TRBV20-1 to TRBJ2-3; TRBD1 is a possible D gene (8 bases). CDR1 and CDR2 (germline): DFQATT, SNEGSKA (reference sequence). CDR3 length: 15 residues. Trimming removed 3 bases at V and 3 bases at J, with 16 bases between. The CDR3 is CSARSQGGRTDTQYF. CDR3 nucleotides: TGCAGTGCTAGGTCACAGGGGGGGAGGACAGATACGCAGTATTTT.

The chain couples TRBV12-3 or TRBV12-4 to TRBJ2-5, with 8 bases aligning to TRBD2. CDR3 length: 15 residues. V lost 3 bases to trimming and J lost 2 bases; unmatched junction nucleotides: 5. Here the CDR3 DNA reads TGTGCCAGCAGTTTTTTCGGGGGGGCACAAGAGACCCAGTACTTC. Its translation is CASSFFGGAQETQYF.

This clonotype was counted between two and nine times. J is TRBJ2-7 and V is TRBV6-2 or TRBV6-3; 8 bases match TRBD2. V was clipped by 2 bases and J by 1 base; unmatched bases: 7. The germline V gene encodes CDR1 MNHEY and CDR2 SVGEGT. The CDR3 is made up of 16 amino acids. CDR3 in amino acids: CASSYGGLDISYEQYV. CDR3 DNA sequence: TGTGCCAGCAGTTACGGGGGACTAGACATATCCTACGAGCAGTACGTC.

This clonotype came up a few times. The rearrangement uses TRBV5-6 and TRBJ2-1, with 11 positions matching TRBD2. The CDR3 loop spans 16 amino acids. The trim removed 2 bases at V and 8 bases at J, leaving 9 bases unmatched. Per the germline V gene, CDR1 is SGHDT and CDR2 is YYEEEE. CDR3 bases: TGTGCCAGCAGCTTAAGTAGCGGGGGGGCTTATTATGAGCAGTTCTTC. It translates to CASSLSSGGAYYEQFF.

This clonotype showed up just a few times. The chain uses TRBV20-1 and TRBJ1-4; D is unclear. This CDR3 has 11 amino acids. The V gene lost 6 bases and the J gene lost 6 bases, with 8 bases spanning the gap. In germline, CDR1 is DFQATT, CDR2 SNEGSKA (reference sequence). The CDR3 is CSADRDEKLFF. The CDR3 bases are TGCAGTGCGGACCGGGATGAAAAACTGTTTTTT.

The CDR3 DNA sequence: TGTGCCAGCGGGCCTCGTCGGATGACTAGTGGCACAGATACGCAGTATTTT. This gives the protein CASGPRRMTSGTDTQYF. This rearrangement joins TRBV11-3 to TRBJ2-3, with a possible D match to TRBD2 (6 bases). V lost 8 bases and J 1 base, leaving 22 bases between the germline ends. Germline V gene sequence: CDR1 SGHNT, CDR2 YENEEA. The CDR3 sequence is 17 residues long.